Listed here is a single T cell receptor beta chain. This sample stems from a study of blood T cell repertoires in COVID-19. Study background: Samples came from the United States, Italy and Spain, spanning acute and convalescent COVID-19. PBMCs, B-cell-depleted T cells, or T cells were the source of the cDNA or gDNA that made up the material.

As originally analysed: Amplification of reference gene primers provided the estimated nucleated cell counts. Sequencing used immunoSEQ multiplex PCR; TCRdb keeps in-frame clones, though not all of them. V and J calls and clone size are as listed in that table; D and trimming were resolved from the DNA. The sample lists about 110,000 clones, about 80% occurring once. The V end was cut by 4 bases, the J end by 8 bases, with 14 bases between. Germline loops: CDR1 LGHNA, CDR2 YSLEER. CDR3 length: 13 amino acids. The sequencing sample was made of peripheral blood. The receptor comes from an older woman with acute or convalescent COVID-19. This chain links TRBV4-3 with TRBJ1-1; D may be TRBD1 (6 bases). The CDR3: CASSRAGQLEAFF. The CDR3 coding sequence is TGCGCCAGCAGCCGAGCAGGACAGTTGGAAGCTTTCTTT.